These 12 T cell receptor beta chains share one sample of origin, sequenced in a study of blood T cells in healthy people across ages. Primed by a sample-barcoded 5' primer and a J-beta primer mix, a second PCR proceeded for 7 to 11 cycles. TCRdb used MiXCR to reprocess the 5' RACE reads, holding one entry per CDR3 protein. The table includes approximately 810,000 distinct CDR3 sequences, about 28% detected once. The sample was blood. The receptors come from an elderly woman in good health.

This clonotype was counted at least ten times. This chain links TRBV18 with TRBJ2-7; D may be TRBD2 (5 bases). The CDR3 contains 14 residues. Germline V gene sequence: CDR1 KGHSH, CDR2 LQKENI. Trimming cost V 5 bases and J 2 bases, with 13 bases left between them. CDR3 protein: CASSAGLQTYEQYF. In DNA form, the CDR3 reads TGTGCCAGCTCAGCGGGCTTGCAAACCTACGAGCAGTACTTC.

This clonotype was recorded many times. The chain employs TRBV2 and TRBJ2-4, with D perhaps matching TRBD2 (6 bases). Trimming cost V 10 bases and J 0 bases, with 13 bases left between them. The germline CDR1 and CDR2 sequences are SNHLY and FYNNEI. This CDR3 region has 14 residues. The CDR3 region is CATAPGLAKNIQYF. The CDR3 DNA follows: TGTGCCACCGCCCCGGGACTAGCCAAAAACATTCAGTACTTC.

In its sample, this clonotype was seen many times. The V gene is TRBV6-5, the J gene TRBJ2-5, with D tentatively TRBD2 (5 bases). The CDR3 sequence is 14 residues long. Germline CDR1 and CDR2: MNHEY and SVGAGI. V lost 0 bases and J lost 5, with 10 bases in between. As DNA, the CDR3 is TGTGCCAGCAGTTACTCGAGTAGAGGGGAGACCCAGTACTTC. It codes for CASSYSSRGETQYF.

This clonotype was recorded at least ten times. This rearrangement joins TRBV7-2 to TRBJ1-5; TRBD1 matches 7 bases. CDR1 SGHTA and CDR2 FQGNSA come from the germline V gene. The CDR3 contains 15 residues. V lost 6 bases, J lost 0 bases, and 5 bases stayed unmatched. CDR3: CASSSQGISNQPQHF. CDR3 bases: TGTGCCAGCAGTTCACAGGGGATTAGCAATCAGCCCCAGCATTTT.

This clonotype showed up just once. A read error may produce the germline difference seen at one junction end. This rearrangement joins TRBV7-9 to TRBJ1-1; the D gene is possibly TRBD1 (5 bases). Germline CDR1 is SEHNR and CDR2 is FQNEAQ (reference sequence). This CDR3 is 15 amino acids long. The CDR3 sequence: CANSLIGVENTGAFF. CDR3 DNA: TGTGCCAACAGCTTAATAGGGGTGGAGAACACTGGAGCTTTCTTT.

This clonotype was counted at least ten times. The CDR3 DNA follows: TGTGCCAGCAGGGATTGGGGGGGCGGATACAATGAGCAGTTCTTC. Its translation is CASRDWGGGYNEQFF. This chain uses TRBV11-2 with TRBJ2-1; maybe TRBD2 (7 bases). Germline CDR1 SGHAT, CDR2 FQNNGV. V was cut by 6 bases and J by 4 bases, with 16 bases left in between. The CDR3 spans 15 residues.

The chain employs TRBV27 and TRBJ1-1; possibly TRBD1 for D (6 bases). The length of the CDR3 is 13 residues. With 4 bases removed from V and 4 bases from J, the gap between germline ends came to 10 bases. Germline V gene data show CDR1 as MNHEY and CDR2 as SMNVEV (reference sequence). In DNA form, the CDR3 reads TGTGCCAGCAGTTACAGGGAATTCACTGAAGCTTTCTTT. As protein: CASSYREFTEAFF.

This clonotype appeared many times. J is TRBJ1-4 and V is TRBV4-2; the D is unclear. The CDR3 totals 13 residues. V lost 4 bases, J lost 0 bases, and 3 bases lay in between. Per germline, CDR1 LGHNA and CDR2 YNFKEQ. For the CDR3, the DNA is TGTGCCAGCAGCCTCACAACTAATGAAAAACTGTTTTTT. Encoded protein: CASSLTTNEKLFF.

The chain is built from TRBV6-5 and TRBJ1-1; 10 nucleotides match TRBD1. The CDR3 is 14 residues long. Trimming removed 6 bases from V and 3 bases from J; junction bases left unmatched: 4. Germline values: CDR1 MNHEY, CDR2 SVGAGI. The CDR3 here is CASRGQGLYTEAFF. The DNA for the CDR3 is TGTGCCAGCAGGGGACAGGGGCTTTACACTGAAGCTTTCTTT.

This clonotype was observed at least ten times. CDR3 sequence reads: CSVGTLLAGGYEQYF. Here the CDR3 DNA reads TGCAGCGTCGGCACCTTGTTAGCGGGGGGTTACGAGCAGTACTTC. The J gene is TRBJ2-7, the V gene TRBV29-1, with 10 bases aligning to TRBD2. Germline V gene data show CDR1 as SQVTM and CDR2 as ANQGSEA. CDR3 length equals 15 residues. J was trimmed by 4 bases and V by 6 bases; bases with no gene match: 12.

The gene calls are TRBV9 and TRBJ2-1; possibly TRBD2 for D (6 bases). Germline CDR1 SGDLS, CDR2 YYNGEE. V was trimmed by 2 bases and J by 8 bases, leaving 23 bases between them. This CDR3 is built from 17 residues. The CDR3 sequence is CASSVRATSSSWDEQFF. The CDR3 nucleotides are TGTGCCAGCAGCGTGCGAGCAACTAGCAGTAGTTGGGATGAGCAGTTCTTC.

This clonotype was counted only a few times. The chain employs TRBV11-3 and TRBJ1-1; the D gene is possibly TRBD1 (6 bases). The CDR3 has 16 amino acids. From germline, CDR1 is SGHNT and CDR2 YENEEA. V lost 0 bases, J lost 1 base, and 12 bases lay in between. CDR3 bases: TGTGCCAGCAGCTTAGACTGGGACATTTCGAACACTGAAGCTTTCTTT. As protein: CASSLDWDISNTEAFF.